This is a list of T cell receptor beta chains from one sample in a study of siplizumab effects on memory and regulatory T cells. The assay was immunoSEQ multiplex PCR, and TCRdb's table has in-frame clones only and misses some. The top ten hold 1% to 1.5% of the sample, which has approximately 94,000 clones, less than 95% seen once. The material sequenced was non-Treg CD4+ T cells sorted from blood. The receptors stem from a human donor in good health. The CDR3 runs from the conserved cysteine through the conserved F or W. D genes are given only for firm matches. A clone size is listed for some rows: how often the clone was seen (once, few, many), or a class if it is expanded.

cdr3_nt,cdr3_aa,clone_size,v_call,j_call,d_call
TGCGCCAGCAGCTTTTCCGACAGGGGCGATACGCAGTATTTT,CASSFSDRGDTQYF,-,TRBV5-1,TRBJ2-3,TRBD1
TGTGCCAGAGCCGGGACAGGGACCTACAATGAGCAGTTCTTC,CARAGTGTYNEQFF,-,TRBV7-9,TRBJ2-1,TRBD1
TGTGCCAGCTCACCGGGACAGGGGGCTACAGATACGCAGTATTTT,CASSPGQGATDTQYF,-,TRBV18,TRBJ2-3,TRBD1
TGTGCCAGCAGCTCTGCCGGGGGGCGTAGCACAGATACGCAGTATTTT,CASSSAGGRSTDTQYF,-,TRBV5-4,TRBJ2-3,-
TGTGCCAGCAGCAGACGGCCGTCCTCCTACAATGAGCAGTTCTTC,CASSRRPSSYNEQFF,-,TRBV2,TRBJ2-1,-
TGTGCCAGCAGCGCAACAGGGGGGAGAGAGACCCAGTACTTC,CASSATGGRETQYF,-,TRBV9,TRBJ2-5,TRBD1
TGTGCCAGCAGAGTAGTGGGGTCGTCTAATGAAAAACTGTTTTTT,CASRVVGSSNEKLFF,once,TRBV6-5,TRBJ1-4,-
TGTGCCAGTACCTCCAAAGTCGGGACGGATTATGGCTACACCTTC,CASTSKVGTDYGYTF,-,TRBV19,TRBJ1-2,-
TGTGCCAGTAGTTCTCAGGGGGCAACCGGGGAGCTGTTTTTT,CASSSQGATGELFF,-,TRBV19,TRBJ2-2,TRBD1
TGTGCCGTGACTAGCGGGAGGGAGAATGAGCAGTTCTTC,CAVTSGRENEQFF,-,TRBV30,TRBJ2-1,TRBD2
TGTGCCAGCAGCTTAGGGCAGGGAAACACCGGGGAGCTGTTTTTT,CASSLGQGNTGELFF,-,TRBV7-6,TRBJ2-2,-
TGTGCCCTCCGAGAGGGGACCTACGATGTCGAGCAGTACTTC,CALREGTYDVEQYF,-,TRBV2,TRBJ2-7,-
TGTGCCAGCAGGCGACAGGGGGGAAATGAAAAACTGTTTTTT,CASRRQGGNEKLFF,once,TRBV6-5,TRBJ1-4,TRBD1
TGTGCCAGCAGCTCCGGGACAGAGATCTACGAGCAGTACTTC,CASSSGTEIYEQYF,-,TRBV5-4,TRBJ2-7,TRBD1
TGTGCCAGTTCGACAGGCCAAGAGACCCAGTACTTC,CASSTGQETQYF,-,TRBV19,TRBJ2-5,-
TGTGCCAGCAGCTTCTCAGCAGAAGCGCAGTATTTT,CASSFSAEAQYF,once,TRBV11-2,TRBJ2-3,-
TGTGCCAGCAGTTCGGAATCGCAGACAGGAAAGTACGGCTACACCTTC,CASSSESQTGKYGYTF,-,TRBV28,TRBJ1-2,-
TGTGCCAGCAGCTTGAGGCTTTCCAGGCGAGAGCAGTACTTC,CASSLRLSRREQYF,-,TRBV5-6,TRBJ2-7,-
TGTGCCAGCAGCCCGGGGACAGGGGGTTTCAATCAGCCCCAGCATTTT,CASSPGTGGFNQPQHF,-,TRBV7-9,TRBJ1-5,TRBD1
TGTGCCAGCAGTTACAGTGGGACACCTCATGGCTACACCTTC,CASSYSGTPHGYTF,once,TRBV6-5,TRBJ1-2,-
TGTGCCAGCAGTCCGGGACCTACAATGTATTTT,CASSPGPTMYF,-,TRBV6-6,TRBJ2-3,-
TGTGCCACCAGCAGAGGCGCTAGCGACACCGGGGAGCTGTTTTTT,CATSRGASDTGELFF,-,TRBV15,TRBJ2-2,-
TGCGCCAGCAGCGATCCCAACAGGGGTGTTGAAAAACTGTTTTTT,CASSDPNRGVEKLFF,-,TRBV5-1,TRBJ1-4,TRBD1
TGTGCCAGCCACCTAGGGGATTTTGGCTACACCTTC,CASHLGDFGYTF,-,TRBV28,TRBJ1-2,-
TGTGCCAGCAGCTTATCCAGATCTACAGAGCAGTACTTC,CASSLSRSTEQYF,-,TRBV7-9,TRBJ2-7,-
TGTGCCAGCAGTTTTTGGACCAATCAAGTCGGCTACACCTTC,CASSFWTNQVGYTF,-,TRBV28,TRBJ1-2,-
TGTGCCAGCATGGGGGGGACAGCAACCTACGAGCAGTACTTC,CASMGGTATYEQYF,-,TRBV2,TRBJ2-7,-
TGTGCCAGTAGTATAAGGGGCGGAGGACGCTATGGCTACACCTTC,CASSIRGGGRYGYTF,-,TRBV19,TRBJ1-2,-
TGTGCCAGCAGTGGCATTCGAGCTTCAGAGCGAGAGACCCAGTACTTC,CASSGIRASERETQYF,-,TRBV2,TRBJ2-5,-
TGTGCCAGCAGGAGGGGACAGACTAATGAAAAACTGTTTTTT,CASRRGQTNEKLFF,-,TRBV2,TRBJ1-4,TRBD1
TGTGCCATCGGCGGTGGGACTTCCGCTAGCACAGATACGCAGTATTTT,CAIGGGTSASTDTQYF,-,TRBV10-3,TRBJ2-3,-
TGTGCCAGCAGCCTGGGTCCTGGGACCTACGAGCAGTACTTC,CASSLGPGTYEQYF,-,TRBV7-9,TRBJ2-7,-
TGTGCCAGCAGTGACGTGGACGTTGCGACCTACGAGCAGTACTTC,CASSDVDVATYEQYF,-,TRBV6-4,TRBJ2-7,-
TGTGCCAGTAGTCAAGCCAGGCATAGCAATCAGCCCCAGCATTTT,CASSQARHSNQPQHF,-,TRBV19,TRBJ1-5,-
TGTGCCAGCAGCCCCGGGACTATGAGCTCCTACGAGCAGTACTTC,CASSPGTMSSYEQYF,-,TRBV7-9,TRBJ2-7,TRBD2
TGTGCCAGCAGTGTCAACGAGCAGTACTTC,CASSVNEQYF,-,TRBV28,TRBJ2-7,-
TGTGCCAGCCGGCCGAACACCGGGGAGCTGTTTTTT,CASRPNTGELFF,-,TRBV28,TRBJ2-2,-
TGCGCCAGCAGCTTGGTGGACCGAGTTGGGGCCGATACGCAGTATTTT,CASSLVDRVGADTQYF,-,TRBV5-1,TRBJ2-3,-
TGTGCCAGCAGCTTGTGGCAGAGGCCTGAAGCTTTCTTT,CASSLWQRPEAFF,-,TRBV5-6,TRBJ1-1,-
TGTGCCAGCAGCCAAGCGAAGCGAAGTGAAAAACTGTTTTTT,CASSQAKRSEKLFF,-,TRBV6-5,TRBJ1-4,-
TGCGCCAGCAGTGAAGGGATCAGGCGCGAGCAGTACTTC,CASSEGIRREQYF,-,TRBV10-1,TRBJ2-7,-
TGCGCCAGCAGCTCCCCAACCAGGGACAGGGGGCTAAACGAGCAGTACTTC,CASSSPTRDRGLNEQYF,-,TRBV4-1,TRBJ2-7,TRBD1